Sequencing of this TCR beta chain was carried out in a study of cytomegalovirus exposure and HLA in healthy donors. Of note for this clone: Its matching antigen is unknown.

Study results and limitations: Some TCR beta chains (more than 150 of them) were listed as cytomegalovirus-associated. TCR sequences were mostly rare, though some public TCRs occurred in many donors. It was reported that the classifier diagnosed cytomegalovirus status with high specificity and sensitivity in both the original and validation cohorts.

The 120-subject validation cohort, separate from the roughly 700-subject first cohort, included the donors. Profiling relied on immunoSEQ multiplex PCR, and the TCRdb table lists in-frame clones only, not all of them. There are some 120,000 clones in the sample; roughly 89% occur only once, and 3% to 4% lies in the top ten. In germline, CDR1 is SGHVS, CDR2 FNYEAQ. V was pared by 1 base and J by 1 base, with 16 bases between. The CDR3 loop spans 17 amino acids. This TCR was recovered from a man aged 25 to 40 in good health and CMV-seronegative. The specimen was PBMCs. V is TRBV7-6 and J is TRBJ2-5, with a tentative D call TRBD1 (6 bases). The CDR3 DNA is TGTGCCAGCAGCTTAGTTCTCAGGGGCGAGCTCCAAGAGACCCAGTACTTC. Amino acids: CASSLVLRGELQETQYF.